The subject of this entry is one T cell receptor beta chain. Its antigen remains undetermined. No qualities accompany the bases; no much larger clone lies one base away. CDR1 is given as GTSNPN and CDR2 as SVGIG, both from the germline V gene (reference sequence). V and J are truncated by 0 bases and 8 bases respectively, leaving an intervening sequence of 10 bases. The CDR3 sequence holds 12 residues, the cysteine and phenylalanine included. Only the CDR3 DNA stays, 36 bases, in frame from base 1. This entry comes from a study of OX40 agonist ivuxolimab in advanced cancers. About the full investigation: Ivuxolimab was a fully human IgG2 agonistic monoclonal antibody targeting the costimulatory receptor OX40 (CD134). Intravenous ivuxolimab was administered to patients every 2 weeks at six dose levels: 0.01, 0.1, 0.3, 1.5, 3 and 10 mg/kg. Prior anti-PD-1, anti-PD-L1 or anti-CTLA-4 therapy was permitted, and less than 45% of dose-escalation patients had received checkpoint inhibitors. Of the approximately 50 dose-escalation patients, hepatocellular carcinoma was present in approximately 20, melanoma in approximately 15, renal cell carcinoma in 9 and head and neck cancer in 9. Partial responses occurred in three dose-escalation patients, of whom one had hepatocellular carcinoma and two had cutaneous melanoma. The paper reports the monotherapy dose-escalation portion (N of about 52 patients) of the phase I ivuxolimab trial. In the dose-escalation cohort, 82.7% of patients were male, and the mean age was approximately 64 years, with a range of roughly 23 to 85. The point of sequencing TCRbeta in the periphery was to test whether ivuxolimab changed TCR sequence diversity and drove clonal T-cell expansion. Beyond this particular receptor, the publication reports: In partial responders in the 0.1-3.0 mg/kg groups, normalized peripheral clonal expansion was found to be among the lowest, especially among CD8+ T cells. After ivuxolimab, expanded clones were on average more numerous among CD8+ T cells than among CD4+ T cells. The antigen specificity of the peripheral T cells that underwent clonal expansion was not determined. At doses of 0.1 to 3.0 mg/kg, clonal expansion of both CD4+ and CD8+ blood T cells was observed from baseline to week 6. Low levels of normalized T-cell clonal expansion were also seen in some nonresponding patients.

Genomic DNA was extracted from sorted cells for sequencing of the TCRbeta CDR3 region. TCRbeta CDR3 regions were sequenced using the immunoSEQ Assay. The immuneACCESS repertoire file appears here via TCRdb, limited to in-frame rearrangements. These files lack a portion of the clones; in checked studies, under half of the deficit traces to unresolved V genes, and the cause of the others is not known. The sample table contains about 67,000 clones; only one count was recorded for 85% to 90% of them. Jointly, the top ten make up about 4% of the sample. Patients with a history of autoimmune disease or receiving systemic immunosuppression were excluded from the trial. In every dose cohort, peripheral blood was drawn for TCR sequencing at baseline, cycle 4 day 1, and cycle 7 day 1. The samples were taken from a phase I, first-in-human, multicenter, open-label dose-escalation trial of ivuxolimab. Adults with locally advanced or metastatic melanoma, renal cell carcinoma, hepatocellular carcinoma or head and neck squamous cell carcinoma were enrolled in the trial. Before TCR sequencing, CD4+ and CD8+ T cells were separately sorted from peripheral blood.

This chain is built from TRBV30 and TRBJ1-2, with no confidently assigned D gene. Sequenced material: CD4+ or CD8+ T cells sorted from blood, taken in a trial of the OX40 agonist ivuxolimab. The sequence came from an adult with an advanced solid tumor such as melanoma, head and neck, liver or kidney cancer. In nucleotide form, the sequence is TGTGCCTGGAGTGTTGGCCCTTGGGGCTACACCTTC. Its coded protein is CAWSVGPWGYTF.